The rows below give T cell receptor beta chains drawn from one sample of a study of spatial heterogeneity in lung cancer. From the 5' RACE reads, TCRdb called clonotypes with MiXCR, one entry per CDR3 protein. The sample yields 15,000 to 20,000 distinct CDR3 sequences, under 10% seen once. The sequenced sample was PBMCs, obtained at follow-up. The source of these receptors is a male donor with early-stage non-small cell lung cancer. Both conserved end residues are part of each CDR3. The D gene is left open where the match is weak. Clone size, where shown, is once, few, many, or a class for clones that have expanded.

TRBV10-3	TRBD1	TRBJ2-6	.	CAISGSGGSGANVLTF	TGTGCCATCAGTGGTTCAGGGGGCTCTGGGGCCAACGTCCTGACTTTC
TRBV6-1	.	TRBJ2-3	many	CASELGRPDTQYF	TGTGCCAGCGAGCTAGGTAGACCAGATACGCAGTATTTT
TRBV6-5	.	TRBJ2-3	many	CASSYGGRNTQYF	TGTGCCAGCAGTTACGGAGGGAGGAATACGCAGTATTTT
TRBV20-1	.	TRBJ2-5	medium-sized	CSARDGRETQYF	TGCAGTGCTAGAGATGGCCGGGAGACCCAGTACTTC
TRBV28	TRBD1	TRBJ1-4	many	CASSFAGTGFEKLFF	TGTGCCAGCAGTTTCGCGGGGACAGGGTTTGAAAAACTGTTTTTT
TRBV2	TRBD1	TRBJ2-5	many	CASSGQGAGGETQYF	TGTGCCAGCAGTGGACAGGGGGCTGGAGGAGAGACCCAGTACTTC
TRBV12-3/TRBV12-4	.	TRBJ1-6	many	CASSLGQSAGSLHF	TGTGCCAGCAGTTTAGGCCAGTCGGCAGGGTCCCTCCACTTT
TRBV28	TRBD1	TRBJ2-7	many	CANPPPRDRGTHEQYF	TGTGCCAATCCTCCCCCTCGTGACAGGGGGACCCACGAGCAGTACTTC
TRBV7-6	.	TRBJ2-1	many	CASSLAPTDQLYNEQFF	TGTGCCAGCAGCTTAGCTCCGACAGACCAGCTCTACAATGAGCAGTTCTTC
TRBV3-1	.	TRBJ2-3	medium-sized	CASSHESGFTDTQYF	TGTGCCAGCAGCCACGAGAGTGGATTTACAGATACGCAGTATTTT
TRBV3-1	.	TRBJ2-1	few	CASSQATTALYNEQFF	TGTGCCAGCAGCCAAGCGACTACCGCCCTTTACAATGAGCAGTTCTTC
TRBV18	.	TRBJ2-1	medium-sized	CASSQGGEQFF	TGTGCCAGCTCCCAGGGAGGTGAGCAGTTCTTC
TRBV2	TRBD2	TRBJ2-1	many	CASSESGLPGRYNEQFF	TGTGCCAGCAGTGAATCGGGACTACCCGGAAGGTACAATGAGCAGTTCTTC
TRBV12-3/TRBV12-4	TRBD1	TRBJ2-3	.	CASSPGQGEGDTQYF	TGTGCCAGCAGTCCGGGACAGGGGGAAGGGGATACGCAGTATTTT
TRBV6-5	.	TRBJ1-1	many	CASSYSWQGNAEAFF	TGTGCCAGCAGTTACTCATGGCAGGGAAACGCTGAAGCTTTCTTT
TRBV2	.	TRBJ1-1	large	CASSADPGAPNTEAFF	TGTGCCAGCAGCGCTGACCCAGGGGCACCGAACACTGAAGCTTTCTTT
TRBV18	.	TRBJ2-7	few	CASSPPARAPSSYEQYF	TGTGCCAGCTCACCACCGGCGCGAGCGCCAAGCTCCTACGAGCAGTACTTC
TRBV7-2	TRBD1	TRBJ1-4	many	CASSLGRGAEKLFF	TGTGCCAGCAGCTTAGGCAGGGGGGCTGAAAAACTGTTTTTT
TRBV7-2	TRBD1	TRBJ2-7	many	CASSLTTGSFYEQYF	TGTGCCAGCAGCTTAACGACAGGGAGCTTCTACGAGCAGTACTTC
TRBV20-1	.	TRBJ1-2	many	CSAAKGRLDGYTF	TGCAGTGCTGCCAAAGGGAGATTGGATGGCTACACCTTC
TRBV25-1	TRBD2	TRBJ2-1	many	CASSQGGFFYNEQFF	TGTGCCAGCAGTCAGGGAGGGTTTTTCTACAATGAGCAGTTCTTC
TRBV7-2	.	TRBJ2-1	few	CASSLGAAVYNEQFF	TGTGCCAGCAGCTTAGGCGCGGCGGTTTACAATGAGCAGTTCTTC
TRBV29-1	TRBD2	TRBJ2-1	many	CSVTGTRAYNEQFF	TGCAGCGTAACCGGGACTAGGGCTTACAATGAGCAGTTCTTC
TRBV7-7	.	TRBJ2-7	few	CASSFGSPYSYEQYF	TGTGCCAGCAGCTTCGGCTCTCCGTACTCCTACGAGCAGTACTTC
TRBV2	TRBD1	TRBJ2-3	many	CASSDGQGADTQYF	TGTGCCAGCAGTGACGGGCAGGGGGCCGATACGCAGTATTTT
TRBV20-1	.	TRBJ2-5	many	CSARGWTQKEETQYF	TGCAGTGCTAGAGGATGGACCCAGAAGGAAGAGACCCAGTACTTC
TRBV6-5	.	TRBJ2-1	many	CASSLAERTPVNEQFF	TGTGCCAGCAGTCTCGCCGAAAGGACACCGGTAAATGAGCAGTTCTTC
TRBV20-1	TRBD2	TRBJ2-3	medium-sized	CSAHLGGEADTQYF	TGCAGTGCTCACCTCGGGGGGGAGGCAGATACGCAGTATTTT
TRBV10-3	.	TRBJ2-3	many	CAISAAAGASTDTQYF	TGTGCCATCAGTGCCGCAGCAGGGGCTAGCACAGATACGCAGTATTTT
TRBV9	.	TRBJ1-1	.	CASSVGGQMNTEAFF	TGTGCCAGCAGCGTAGGAGGTCAGATGAACACTGAAGCTTTCTTT
TRBV7-2	TRBD1	TRBJ2-7	many	CASSLAGLGQAFYEQYF	TGTGCCAGCAGCTTAGCTGGTCTGGGACAGGCGTTCTACGAGCAGTACTTC
TRBV9	.	TRBJ2-5	many	CASSVEGAGGVPQYF	TGTGCCAGCAGCGTAGAAGGGGCAGGAGGGGTTCCTCAGTACTTC
TRBV10-3	.	TRBJ1-1	many	CANPGGNTEAFF	TGTGCCAACCCGGGAGGGAACACTGAAGCTTTCTTT
TRBV10-2	TRBD2	TRBJ2-2	.	CASSGGLAPGELFF	TGCGCCAGCAGTGGGGGACTAGCTCCCGGGGAGCTGTTTTTT
TRBV5-5	TRBD1	TRBJ2-3	.	CASSWAGTGVIDTQYF	TGTGCCAGCAGCTGGGCCGGGACAGGGGTTATAGATACGCAGTATTTT
TRBV7-9	.	TRBJ2-1	many	CASVRDLIYNEQFF	TGTGCCAGCGTGAGAGATTTAATCTACAATGAGCAGTTCTTC
TRBV19	.	TRBJ1-1	.	CASSRRDRSTEAFF	TGTGCCAGTAGTAGAAGAGACAGGAGTACTGAAGCTTTCTTT
TRBV10-1	TRBD1	TRBJ2-1	.	CASSDTGGSGNEQFF	TGCGCCAGCAGTGACACAGGGGGCTCTGGCAATGAGCAGTTCTTC
TRBV9	.	TRBJ2-1	many	CASSVVWGASNEQFF	TGTGCCAGCAGCGTAGTATGGGGGGCATCTAATGAGCAGTTCTTC
TRBV3-1	TRBD1	TRBJ1-5	.	CASSQDRTGIQPQHF	TGTGCCAGCAGCCAAGATAGGACAGGGATTCAGCCCCAGCATTTT
TRBV28	TRBD1	TRBJ2-6	many	CASSFGLGQARRSGANVLTF	TGTGCCAGCAGTTTTGGCTTAGGACAGGCCAGACGCTCTGGGGCCAACGTCCTGACTTTC